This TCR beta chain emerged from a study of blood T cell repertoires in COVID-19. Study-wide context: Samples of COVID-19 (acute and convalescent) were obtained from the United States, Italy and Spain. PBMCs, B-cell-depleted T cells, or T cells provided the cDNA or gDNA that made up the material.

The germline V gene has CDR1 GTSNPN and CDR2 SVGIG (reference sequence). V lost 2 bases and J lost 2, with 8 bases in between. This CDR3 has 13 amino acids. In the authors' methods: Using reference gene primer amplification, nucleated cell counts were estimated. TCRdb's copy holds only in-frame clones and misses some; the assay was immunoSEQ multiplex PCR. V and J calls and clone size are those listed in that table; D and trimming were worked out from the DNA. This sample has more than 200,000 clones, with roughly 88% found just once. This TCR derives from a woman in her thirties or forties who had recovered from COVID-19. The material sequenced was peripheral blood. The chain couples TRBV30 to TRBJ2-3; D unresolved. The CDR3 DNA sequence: TGTGCCTGGAGTTCATCCCACACAGATACGCAGTATTTT. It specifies CAWSSSHTDTQYF.